This T cell receptor beta chain derives from a study of identical twins. Points from the study as a whole: Analyses of zero insertions could, in part, be confounded by invariant MAIT and iNKT cells.

Carrying unique molecular identifiers, the cDNA also gained a universal primer site through template switching. TCRdb recomputed calls from the 5' RACE reads with MiXCR, one row per CDR3 protein. Of 230,000 or so distinct CDR3 sequences in the sample, around 8% were seen once. This clonotype was counted between two and nine times. Its antigen is currently unknown. The CDR3 totals 18 residues. Losses at the gene ends were 3 bases for V and 2 bases for J; bases not matched to a gene: 16. Per germline, CDR1 SQVTM and CDR2 ANQGSEA. A further study also used this sample, focusing on yellow fever vaccine responses in identical twins.

The V call is TRBV29-1, the J call TRBJ2-3, with 8 positions matching TRBD2. Sequenced material: CD8+ T cells sorted from blood. This clonotype was sampled from a woman aged 18 to 35 in good health. CDR3: CSVETGGVDGENTDTQYF. The CDR3, as DNA: TGCAGCGTTGAGACCGGGGGGGTAGACGGAGAGAACACAGATACGCAGTATTTT.